This T cell receptor (beta chain) was identified in a study of T cells in women clearing cervical HPV infection. Study at large: Controls were women whose single incident HPV16 infection cleared within 12 months without precancer or cancer. Study outcomes and limitations: Repertoire richness, not evenness, was significantly elevated in CIN3+ cases versus controls. Richness plus V gene abundances separated cases from controls with AUC about 0.8.

A remark on this clone: What it recognizes is unknown. Sequencing ends 3 residues short of the CDR3 end; the germline J gene provides the rest.

Germline-derived CDR1 and CDR2 are SQVTM and ANQGSEA. J lost 2 bases, V lost 7 bases, and 11 bases had no gene match. The CDR3 spans 15 residues. Genomic DNA, averaging about 1,100 ng per sample, yielded TCR beta CDR3 via immunoSEQ. Profiled with immunoSEQ multiplex PCR; TCRdb holds only in-frame clones, not every one. The sample includes about 30,000 clones. The rearrangement joins TRBV29-1 to TRBJ2-5; 9 bases fit TRBD2. Specimen: blood buffy coat. The receptor's source is a woman aged 18-69 years with a cervical HPV16 infection that either progressed to CIN3+ or cleared (not recorded which). This chain's CDR3 is CSARQTSGEQETQYF. The CDR3 bases that were read are TGCAGCGCCAGACAGACTAGCGGTGAGCAAGAGACC.